Listed here are 23 T cell receptor beta chains from one sample, sequenced in a study of T cell responses to AZD1222 COVID-19 vaccine. Data came from immunoSEQ multiplex PCR; TCRdb stores just in-frame clones and leaves some out. The table lists 44,000 or so clones, around 80% of them singletons, with about 20% in the top ten. Sample: peripheral blood, taken 28 days after the second dose of the MenACWY control vaccine. Source of these receptors: an adult who received the MenACWY meningococcal vaccine as a control.

The chain uses TRBV2 and TRBJ1-6, with 8 positions matching TRBD1. This CDR3 region has 13 residues. V trimming: 7 bases; J trimming: 11 bases; junction bases outside the gene matches: 7. Germline V gives CDR1 SNHLY, CDR2 FYNNEI. This chain's CDR3 is CASNGQGGTPLHF. CDR3 coding DNA: TGTGCCAGCAATGGACAGGGCGGTACACCCCTCCACTTT.

The chain couples TRBV6-1 to TRBJ1-2, with D perhaps matching TRBD1 (6 bases). V was clipped by 5 bases and J by 8 bases, with 15 bases between them. The CDR3 contains 13 residues. Germline loops: CDR1 MNHNS, CDR2 SASEGT. CDR3 nucleotides: TGTGCCAGCAGTTCCCCCGGGGGCGGCGGCTACACCTTC. Translated: CASSSPGGGGYTF.

This rearrangement joins TRBV18 to TRBJ2-1; 8 bases agree with TRBD2. CDR1 and CDR2 (germline): KGHSH, LQKENI. Germline trimming cut 6 bases from V and 4 bases from J; bases unmatched to any gene: 14. The CDR3 extends over 17 amino acids. CDR3 sequence: CASSPEKGSGIYNEQFF. For the CDR3, the DNA is TGTGCCAGCTCTCCCGAAAAAGGTAGCGGGATTTACAATGAGCAGTTCTTC.

This clone has a count of ten or more. The gene calls are TRBV19 and TRBJ1-5; perhaps TRBD1 as D (5 bases). The CDR3 length is 15 residues. Per germline, CDR1 LNHDA and CDR2 SQIVND (reference sequence). Trimming removed 3 bases from V and 7 bases from J, with 16 bases in between. The CDR3 region has the DNA TGTGCCAGTAGTATTGTGGACAAGCTGAGGCAGCCCCAGCATTTT. This gives the protein CASSIVDKLRQPQHF.

The V gene is TRBV20-1, the J gene TRBJ2-1, with 12 bases fitting TRBD2. This CDR3 is built from 18 residues. Germline values: CDR1 DFQATT, CDR2 SNEGSKA (reference sequence). V trimming: 3 bases; J trimming: 3 bases; junction bases outside the gene matches: 12. CDR3 coding DNA: TGCAGTGCTAGTTTTGGGGCTAGCGGGGGGGACATCTACAATGAGCAGTTCTTC. Translation gives CSASFGASGGDIYNEQFF.

This chain uses TRBV12-5 with TRBJ2-2; possible D gene TRBD2, 6 bases. Germline V gives CDR1 LGHNT, CDR2 FRNRAP. The CDR3 sequence is 14 residues long. With 6 bases removed from V and 4 bases from J, the gap between germline ends came to 12 bases. CDR3 residues: CASGTGVFTGELFF. The CDR3 DNA sequence: TGTGCTAGTGGCACGGGAGTATTCACCGGGGAGCTGTTTTTT.

The chain has TRBV12-3 or TRBV12-4 and TRBJ1-5; TRBD1 matches at 8 bases. Germline trimming cut 5 bases from V and 5 bases from J; bases unmatched to any gene: 2. CDR3 size: 13 residues. The CDR3 sequence: CASSQGADQPQHF. The CDR3, as DNA: TGTGCCAGCAGTCAGGGGGCGGATCAGCCCCAGCATTTT.

This chain uses TRBV27 with TRBJ1-5, with 8 nucleotides matching TRBD1. The CDR3 length is 15 residues. V was clipped by 5 bases and J by 0 bases; unmatched bases: 3. The germline V gene encodes CDR1 MNHEY and CDR2 SMNVEV (reference sequence). The CDR3: CASSAGGGSNQPQHF. In nucleotides, the CDR3 is TGTGCCAGCAGTGCAGGGGGCGGTAGCAATCAGCCCCAGCATTTT.

The sample holds a few counts of this clone. The rearrangement uses TRBV12-3 or TRBV12-4 and TRBJ1-1; D is unclear. With 6 bases removed from V and 7 bases from J, the gap between germline ends came to 9 bases. The CDR3 is 11 residues long. In DNA form, the CDR3 reads TGTGCCAGCAGCTCCGGGATTGAAGCTTTCTTT. This gives the protein CASSSGIEAFF.

This rearrangement joins TRBV18 to TRBJ2-5; 13 nucleotides match TRBD2. This CDR3 is 16 amino acids long. Germline V lookup: CDR1 KGHSH, CDR2 LQKENI. The ends lost 3 bases at V and 3 bases at J; junction bases unmatched: 4. The CDR3 here is CASSPRGTSGEETQYF. The DNA for the CDR3 is TGTGCCAGCTCACCCCGAGGGACTAGCGGGGAAGAGACCCAGTACTTC.

The genes are TRBV18 and TRBJ2-5, with D perhaps TRBD1 or TRBD2 (5 bases each). This CDR3 contains 14 residues. V was shortened by 3 bases and J by 4 bases, with 12 bases between the two germline ends. Germline V gene sequence: CDR1 KGHSH, CDR2 LQKENI. Here the CDR3 DNA reads TGTGCCAGCTCACCGATGAGGGGTCGAGAGACCCAGTACTTC. It specifies CASSPMRGRETQYF. The entire variable domain, with the rest obtained from reference TRBV18 and TRBJ2-5, is as follows: NAGVMQNPRHLVRRRGQEARLRCSPMKGHSHVYWYRQLPEEGLKFMVYLQKENIIDESGMPKERFSAEFPKEGPSILRIQQVVRGDSAAYFCASSPMRGRETQYFGPGTRLLVL.

This clone turned up a few times. J is TRBJ1-3 and V is TRBV2; D is uncertain. V lost 1 base, J lost 1 base, and 8 bases lay in between. The length of the CDR3 is 15 residues. The V gene's germline CDR1 is SNHLY and CDR2 FYNNEI. CDR3 nucleotides: TGTGCCAGCAGTGAAGAGGGAACTTCTGGAAACACCATATATTTT. Its protein product is CASSEEGTSGNTIYF.

This clone was recorded only once. The chain joins TRBV3-1 (or the pseudogene TRBV3-2) to TRBJ1-1, with D possibly TRBD1 on 5 matching bases. Trimming cost V 2 bases and J 4 bases, with 14 bases left between them. This CDR3 has 15 residues. Germline assignment: CDR1 LGHDT and CDR2 YNNKEL (reference sequence). The CDR3 is CASSQKPGGGTEAFF. The DNA for the CDR3 is TGTGCCAGCAGCCAAAAGCCGGGTGGGGGCACTGAAGCTTTCTTT.

J is TRBJ2-3 and V is TRBV24-1, with D uncertain. This CDR3 is 13 amino acids long. Germline-derived CDR1 and CDR2 are KGHDR and SFDVKD. With 6 bases removed from V and 5 bases from J, the gap between germline ends came to 11 bases. CDR3 nucleotides: TGTGCCACCAGTCTATCGCCCGGAGATACGCAGTATTTT. Its protein is CATSLSPGDTQYF.

A few counts support this clone. The chain uses TRBV7-9 and TRBJ1-2, with 8 bases aligning to TRBD1. Per the germline V gene, CDR1 is SEHNR and CDR2 is FQNEAQ (reference sequence). CDR3 length: 16 residues. The V gene end was trimmed by 7 bases and the J gene end by 4 bases; junction bases not matched to a gene: 14. CDR3 residues: CASNDKTGAPVYGYTF. CDR3 coding DNA: TGTGCCAGCAACGACAAGACAGGGGCCCCTGTCTATGGCTACACCTTC.

This clone was observed once. This chain links TRBV5-1 with TRBJ2-2, with TRBD2 matching over 15 bases. CDR3 length: 20 residues. V lost 3 bases to trimming and J lost 4 bases; unmatched junction nucleotides: 13. Looked up from germline, CDR1 is SGHRS and CDR2 is YFSETQ. This chain's CDR3 is CASSYALGLAGGPGTGELFF. The CDR3 DNA follows: TGCGCCAGCAGCTACGCCCTCGGACTAGCGGGAGGGCCTGGCACCGGGGAGCTGTTTTTT.

The chain links TRBV4-1 to TRBJ1-1; TRBD1 might be the D (5 bases). V lost 0 bases and J lost 0, with 23 bases in between. Germline V gene lookup returns CDR1 MGHRA and CDR2 YSYEKL. CDR3 size: 20 residues. CDR3 region: CASSQDKSMGRVGLNTEAFF. CDR3 DNA sequence: TGCGCCAGCAGCCAAGATAAATCGATGGGACGGGTGGGGCTGAACACTGAAGCTTTCTTT.

The J gene is TRBJ2-7, the V gene TRBV7-9, with D possibly being TRBD1 (5 bases). V shed 2 bases and J shed 0 bases, with 17 bases lying between them. The germline gives CDR1 SEHNR, CDR2 FQNEAQ (reference sequence). The CDR3 length is 17 residues. DNA of the CDR3: TGTGCCAGCAGCTTAAATGGGGCCGGTCTTAGCTCCTACGAGCAGTACTTC. As protein: CASSLNGAGLSSYEQYF.

The chain couples TRBV6-5 to TRBJ2-7; the D call may be TRBD1 or TRBD2 (5 bases each). Trimming removed 7 bases at V and 4 bases at J, with 11 bases between. From germline, CDR1 is MNHEY and CDR2 SVGAGI. The CDR3 consists of 12 residues. The CDR3 reads CASTSREYEQYF. The CDR3, as DNA: TGTGCCAGCACCTCCAGGGAGTACGAGCAGTACTTC.

The CDR3: CASSIDRGRNTEAFF. The CDR3 DNA is TGTGCCAGCAGCATTGACAGGGGACGTAATACTGAAGCTTTCTTT. The chain combines TRBV6-5 with TRBJ1-1; 8 nucleotides match TRBD1. The CDR3 has 15 amino acids. Germline-derived CDR1 and CDR2 are MNHEY and SVGAGI. J was trimmed by 5 bases and V by 6 bases; bases with no gene match: 11.

The chain couples TRBV2 to TRBJ1-4; D might be TRBD1 (5 bases). Germline CDR1 is SNHLY and CDR2 is FYNNEI. The V end was cut by 8 bases, the J end by 1 base, with 11 bases between. The CDR3 runs 14 residues. The CDR3 sequence is CASGLGGTNEKLFF. The CDR3 DNA is TGTGCCAGCGGCCTGGGGGGAACTAATGAAAAACTGTTTTTT.

The chain carries TRBV5-4 and TRBJ1-2; D is ambiguous. V was pared by 7 bases and J by 4 bases, with 20 bases between. CDR3 length: 15 residues. Germline V gene data show CDR1 as SGHNT and CDR2 as YYREEE (reference sequence). CDR3 nucleotide sequence: TGTGCCAGCGTGCAAGACCCGAGGGAGGGCTATGGCTACACCTTC. Protein sequence: CASVQDPREGYGYTF.

V and J are TRBV4-1 and TRBJ1-2; D is unresolved. V gave up 0 bases and J gave up 0 bases, with 11 bases separating them. CDR3 length equals 16 residues. Per germline, CDR1 MGHRA and CDR2 YSYEKL. DNA for the CDR3: TGCGCCAGCAGCCAAGATCTCCTCGGGTCTAACTATGGCTACACCTTC. This encodes CASSQDLLGSNYGYTF.